The 26 T cell receptor beta chains reported below all come from one sample, sequenced in a study of human T cells and chemical hapten exposure. Time point: pre-sensitization, week 0. Treatment of the sample: therapeutic diphenylcyclopropenone sensitization with weekly scalp DPC. TCRdb itself ran the RACE reads through MiXCR, one entry per CDR3 protein. The sample contains roughly 380,000 distinct CDR3 sequences, roughly 5% of which appear only once. Sequences were derived from whole blood, sampled in connection with sensitization to the hapten diphenylcyclopropenone (DPC). Receptors were obtained from a woman in her forties or fifties with alopecia areata. Some clones in this sample may be carry-over from other donors' samples.

This clonotype was counted ten times or more. CDR3 coding DNA: TGTGCCAGCAGTTTATTAGGAGGGAGGAATGAGCAGTTCTTC. This codes for CASSLLGGRNEQFF. The V call is TRBV27, the J call TRBJ2-1; maybe TRBD2 (6 bases). This CDR3 spans 14 amino acids. The germline V gene encodes CDR1 MNHEY and CDR2 SMNVEV (reference sequence). Trimming removed 1 base from V and 7 bases from J, with 11 bases in between.

V gene TRBV19 combines with J gene TRBJ2-1; possible D gene TRBD2, 6 bases. The CDR3 sequence is 15 residues long. The V gene lost 5 bases and the J gene lost 7 bases, with 18 bases spanning the gap. The germline gives CDR1 LNHDA, CDR2 SQIVND (reference sequence). The CDR3 DNA sequence: TGTGCCAGTAGTCCAGGCCTGGGACTGAGGAATGAGCAGTTCTTC. Translation gives CASSPGLGLRNEQFF.

This clonotype came up many times. V is TRBV29-1 and J is TRBJ2-4, with D perhaps given as TRBD1 or TRBD2 (5 bases each). CDR1 SQVTM and CDR2 ANQGSEA come from the germline V gene. The CDR3 contains 14 residues. Trimming removed 4 bases from V and 1 base from J, with 11 bases in between. CDR3 sequence: CSVAGPEAKNIQYF. Here the CDR3 DNA reads TGCAGCGTTGCGGGACCGGAGGCCAAAAACATTCAGTACTTC.

This clonotype was found many times. V usage is TRBV4-2 and J usage is TRBJ2-3; 7 bases fit TRBD1. The germline V gene encodes CDR1 LGHNA and CDR2 YNFKEQ. There are 15 residues in the CDR3. With V trimmed by 0 bases and J by 2 bases, 2 bases remained unmatched. The CDR3 DNA reads TGTGCCAGCAGCCAAGAAGGACAGGTCACAGATACGCAGTATTTT. Encoded protein: CASSQEGQVTDTQYF.

This clonotype was seen more than once but under ten times. The chain recombines TRBV10-2 with TRBJ2-4; a possible D gene is TRBD2 (6 bases). The CDR3 has 14 amino acids. Germline CDR1 reads WSHSY; CDR2 reads SAAADI. V shed 2 bases and J shed 8 bases, with 13 bases lying between them. This CDR3 is CASSEAGRTDIQYF. Here the CDR3 DNA reads TGCGCCAGCAGTGAGGCGGGACGGACGGACATTCAGTACTTC.

A few counts support this clonotype. J is TRBJ2-7 and V is TRBV11-2, with TRBD2 as a possible D gene (6 bases). The germline V gene encodes CDR1 SGHAT and CDR2 FQNNGV. There are 15 residues in the CDR3. Trimming removed 1 base at V and 3 bases at J, with 13 bases between. The CDR3 nucleotides read TGTGCCAGCAGCTTAGGAGCTAGCGCACACTACGAGCAGTACTTC. This encodes CASSLGASAHYEQYF.

The genes are TRBV27 and TRBJ1-1; TRBD1 matches at 8 bases. Trimming at V came to 1 base and at J to 6 bases, leaving 10 bases not matched to a gene. Germline V gene lookup returns CDR1 MNHEY and CDR2 SMNVEV (reference sequence). This CDR3 is built from 16 residues. The CDR3 protein is CASSLYPGGMRPEAFF. The CDR3 DNA sequence: TGTGCCAGCAGTTTATACCCAGGGGGCATGAGGCCTGAAGCTTTCTTT.

The sample holds many counts of this clonotype. The chain combines TRBV4-2 with TRBJ2-3; D is ambiguous. The V gene lost 1 base and the J gene lost 5 bases, with 7 bases spanning the gap. This CDR3 is 13 amino acids long. Germline lookup yields CDR1 LGHNA and CDR2 YNFKEQ. Here the CDR3 DNA reads TGTGCCAGCAGCCAAGTAATCAAAGATACGCAGTATTTT. It encodes CASSQVIKDTQYF.

This clonotype was detected only a few times. The V call is TRBV12-5, the J call TRBJ2-2; 10 bases agree with TRBD1. The CDR3 has 14 amino acids. Germline assignment: CDR1 LGHNT and CDR2 FRNRAP. The V and J ends lost 8 bases and 1 base, in that order; junction bases with no gene match: 1. The CDR3 DNA follows: TGTGCTAGTCGGACAGGGGGGAACACCGGGGAGCTGTTTTTT. This encodes CASRTGGNTGELFF.

Concerning this clonotype: Its ends do not fully match the called genes, so a read error is possible. The chain is built from TRBV7-9 and TRBJ2-3, with no clear D. CDR1 and CDR2 from the germline V gene are SEHNR and FQNEAQ (reference sequence). The CDR3 sequence is 12 residues long. The CDR3 loop reads CARSSVPDTQYF. The CDR3 nucleotides are TGTGCCAGAAGCTCCGTCCCAGATACGCAGTATTTT.

The chain recombines TRBV11-3 with TRBJ2-2; D gene unclear. Deletions cut 5 bases from V and 2 bases from J, with 15 bases between. The CDR3 is made up of 16 amino acids. Germline V gene lookup returns CDR1 SGHNT and CDR2 YENEEA. DNA for the CDR3: TGTGCCAGCAGCCCCCGGGTGGAGCTTAACACCGGGGAGCTGTTTTTT. It encodes CASSPRVELNTGELFF.

This clonotype occurred a few times. The rearrangement uses TRBV5-8 and TRBJ2-5; D possibly corresponds to TRBD1 (7 bases). The germline V gene encodes CDR1 SGHTS and CDR2 YDEGEE. The V end was cut by 0 bases, the J end by 6 bases, with 21 bases between. The CDR3 is 17 amino acids. Here the CDR3 reads CASSLGPKQGTRKTQYF. CDR3 DNA sequence: TGTGCCAGCAGCTTGGGACCTAAACAGGGGACTCGGAAGACCCAGTACTTC.

In its sample, this clonotype was seen many times. V gene TRBV7-8 combines with J gene TRBJ2-1, with 13 bases matching TRBD2. The V segment lost 0 bases and the J segment 9 bases; nucleotides outside the gene matches: 5. Germline V CDR1 and CDR2: SGHVS, FQNEAQ. This CDR3 spans 16 amino acids. The CDR3 DNA follows: TGTGCCAGCAGCTTAGCACTAGCGGGAGGGCCTGGTGAGCAGTTCTTC. Translating gives CASSLALAGGPGEQFF.

This clonotype was found many times. The genes are TRBV7-8 and TRBJ2-2; no firm D call. V gave up 1 base and J gave up 1 base, with 4 bases separating them. The CDR3 totals 14 residues. CDR1 and CDR2 from the germline V gene are SGHVS and FQNEAQ. CDR3 bases: TGTGCCAGCAGCTTAGTACGGAACACCGGGGAGCTGTTTTTT. Residues: CASSLVRNTGELFF.

In the case of this clonotype: Given a much more abundant clone one base away, this may be a read error. Since no conserved phenylalanine or tryptophan closes the CDR3, a read error is the likely cause. V usage is TRBV5-4 and J usage is TRBJ2-7, with TRBD1 identical over 7 bases. CDR1 and CDR2 (germline): SGHNT, YYREEE (reference sequence). V shed 4 bases, J shed 4 bases, and the junction held 8 bases outside the gene matches. The CDR3 length is 14 residues. CDR3 loop: CASSPDRRTYEQYS. CDR3 coding DNA: TGTGCCAGCAGCCCGGACAGGCGGACTTACGAGCAGTACTCC.

This clonotype appeared a few times. The J gene is TRBJ2-2, the V gene TRBV7-9; 8 bases are shared with TRBD1. Looked up from germline, CDR1 is SEHNR and CDR2 is FQNEAQ (reference sequence). The CDR3 has 14 amino acids. V shed 5 bases and J 7 bases; nucleotides not matched to a gene: 6. CDR3 coding DNA: TGTGCCAGCAGCCTGGACAGGGCCGGCGGGGAGCTGTTTTTT. Translation: CASSLDRAGGELFF.

This clonotype was seen many times. The gene calls are TRBV9 and TRBJ1-1, with no clear D. Looked up from germline, CDR1 is SGDLS and CDR2 is YYNGEE. There are 15 residues in the CDR3. V was clipped by 4 bases and J by 4 bases, with 17 bases between them. The CDR3 nucleotides are TGTGCCAGCAGCAGTCGTGGAGGGCTCCGCACTGAAGCTTTCTTT. Translating it yields CASSSRGGLRTEAFF.

The table lists this clonotype with many counts. This sequence joins TRBV13 and TRBJ2-5, with D possibly matching TRBD2 (5 bases). V gave up 3 bases and J gave up 0 bases, with 17 bases separating them. The CDR3 covers 17 residues. CDR1 and CDR2 from the germline V gene are PRHDT and FYEKMQ (reference sequence). The CDR3 nucleotides read TGTGCCAGCAGCTTCGAATCTGGACTGAACAACCAAGAGACCCAGTACTTC. Protein: CASSFESGLNNQETQYF.

This clonotype was seen ten or more times. This chain connects TRBV7-6 to TRBJ2-3; D is possibly TRBD2 (6 bases). Per germline, CDR1 SGHVS and CDR2 FNYEAQ. The CDR3 is 14 residues long. Trimming removed 4 bases at V and 6 bases at J, with 14 bases between. The CDR3 DNA reads as TGTGCCAGCAGCTGGACTACTTCAGCGGATACGCAGTATTTT. As protein: CASSWTTSADTQYF.

The rearrangement joins TRBV27 to TRBJ1-2; D is possibly TRBD1 (5 bases). Germline V gives CDR1 MNHEY, CDR2 SMNVEV (reference sequence). Trimming cost V 8 bases and J 7 bases, with 14 bases left between them. CDR3 length: 12 amino acids. The CDR3 bases are TGTGCCAGCCACCCGGCGGGGGGTGGCTACACCTTC. Encoded protein: CASHPAGGGYTF.

In this sample, this clonotype turned up many times. One end of the junction fails to match germline, which may point to a read error. This sequence joins TRBV28 and TRBJ2-4; no clear D. CDR3 length: 11 amino acids. Germline V gene data show CDR1 as MDHEN and CDR2 as SYDVKM. CDR3 region: CASGFKNIQYF. CDR3 in DNA: TGTGCCAGCGGTTTCAAAAACATTCAGTACTTC.

This clonotype was seen repeatedly, ten times or more. V usage is TRBV6-2 or TRBV6-3 and J usage is TRBJ2-7, with D possibly being TRBD1 (5 bases). Trimming shortened V by 0 bases and J by 0 bases, and 9 bases separated the two germline ends. This CDR3 region has 15 residues. Germline V CDR1 and CDR2: MNHEY, SVGEGT. The CDR3 sequence is CASSYSDRVSYEQYF. Here the CDR3 DNA reads TGTGCCAGCAGTTACTCCGACAGAGTCTCCTACGAGCAGTACTTC.

V is TRBV3-1 and J is TRBJ2-1; D perhaps matches TRBD1 (6 bases). V lost 4 bases and J lost 4, with 17 bases in between. The V gene's germline CDR1 is LGHDT and CDR2 YNNKEL (reference sequence). This CDR3 region has 16 residues. The CDR3 DNA reads TGTGCCAGCAGCCTTTCCGGGACACTCGATTACAATGAGCAGTTCTTC. Translation gives CASSLSGTLDYNEQFF.

V is TRBV7-2 and J is TRBJ1-2; tentative D call: TRBD1 (5 bases). V was shortened by 4 bases and J by 4 bases, with 10 bases between the two germline ends. Germline loops: CDR1 SGHTA, CDR2 FQGNSA. The length of the CDR3 is 13 residues. Here the CDR3 reads CASSSDSGYGYTF. The CDR3 region has the DNA TGTGCCAGCAGCTCCGACAGTGGCTATGGCTACACCTTC.

CDR3 amino acids: CASSASEGETQYF. Written as DNA, the CDR3 is TGTGCCAGCAGTGCGTCAGAGGGGGAGACCCAGTACTTC. The V call is TRBV2, the J call TRBJ2-5; tentatively, D is TRBD1 or TRBD2 (5 bases each). The CDR3 has 13 amino acids. With 4 bases removed from V and 5 bases from J, the gap between germline ends came to 11 bases. Germline-derived CDR1 and CDR2 are SNHLY and FYNNEI. Complete variable domain (other parts from reference TRBV2 and TRBJ2-5): EPEVTQTPSHQVTQMGQEVILRCVPISNHLYFYWYRQILGQKVEFLVSFYNNEISEKSEIFDDQFSVERPDGSNFTLKIRSTKLEDSAMYFCASSASEGETQYFGPGTRLLVL.

The sample holds many counts of this clonotype. The chain joins TRBV20-1 to TRBJ2-3; TRBD2 might be the D (6 bases). This CDR3 has 14 amino acids. Germline CDR1 and CDR2: DFQATT and SNEGSKA (reference sequence). Trimming took off 5 bases at V and 0 bases at J, with 12 bases between the two ends. The CDR3 here is CSAGAGFSTDTQYF. CDR3 nucleotide sequence: TGCAGTGCTGGGGCGGGGTTTAGCACAGATACGCAGTATTTT.